Following are 18 T cell receptor beta chains from one sample sequenced in a study of neurological immune-mediated disorders. TCRdb redid the calling of the 5' RACE reads with MiXCR, one entry per CDR3 protein. The sample has over 11,000 distinct CDR3 sequences, approximately 7.7% seen once. Source material: CD8+ T cells from blood. These receptors were collected from a woman aged 40 to 50 in good health.

This clonotype was counted at least ten times. The rearrangement uses TRBV9 and TRBJ2-7; 14 bases are a match to TRBD2. Losses at the gene ends were 0 bases for V and 5 bases for J; bases not matched to a gene: 1. The CDR3 is 15 residues long. The V gene's germline CDR1 is SGDLS and CDR2 YYNGEE. CDR3 coding DNA: TGTGCCAGCAGCGTAGGGGGACTAGCGGGGGACGAGCAGTACTTC. Amino acid sequence: CASSVGGLAGDEQYF.

This clonotype was counted many times. The chain combines TRBV5-1 with TRBJ2-7; D is perhaps TRBD2 (6 bases). The CDR3 sequence is 14 residues long. CDR1 is SGHRS, CDR2 YFSETQ, per germline. V shed 1 base and J shed 2 bases, with 10 bases lying between them. The CDR3 reads CASSLSGLTYEQYF. The DNA for the CDR3 is TGCGCCAGCAGCTTGTCTGGACTAACCTACGAGCAGTACTTC.

This clonotype was picked up many times. V and J are TRBV4-1 and TRBJ2-1; D unresolved. The germline V and J ends were trimmed by 1 base and 4 bases, with 11 bases remaining between them. The germline V gene encodes CDR1 MGHRA and CDR2 YSYEKL. The CDR3 totals 15 residues. The CDR3 bases are TGCGCCAGCAGCCAAGGAATTGACTCTTACAATGAGCAGTTCTTC. Protein sequence: CASSQGIDSYNEQFF.

This clonotype was detected many times. The V and J genes are TRBV20-1 and TRBJ2-7, with unresolved D. Germline V CDR1 and CDR2: DFQATT, SNEGSKA (reference sequence). V lost 1 base to trimming and J lost 2 bases, with 21 bases between them. This CDR3 has 17 residues. The CDR3 loop is CSARGIQFGLPPYEQYF. Written as DNA, the CDR3 is TGCAGTGCTAGAGGTATCCAGTTTGGGCTCCCACCCTACGAGCAGTACTTC.

This clonotype was detected many times. V usage is TRBV5-1 and J usage is TRBJ1-1; maybe TRBD1 (6 bases). The V gene's germline CDR1 is SGHRS and CDR2 YFSETQ. This CDR3 spans 13 amino acids. The ends were cut back, 0 bases at V and 8 bases at J, with 11 bases in the middle. The CDR3 sequence is CASSLAGQPEAFF. The CDR3 DNA reads TGCGCCAGCAGCTTGGCCGGACAGCCGGAAGCTTTCTTT.

This clonotype was recorded many times. One end of the junction is discordant with germline, which a read error may explain. The V gene is TRBV20-1, the J gene TRBJ2-5, with D perhaps TRBD1 or TRBD2 (5 bases each). From germline, CDR1 is DFQATT and CDR2 SNEGSKA (reference sequence). CDR3 length equals 12 residues. CDR3: CSARDGGETQYF. CDR3 DNA: TGCAGTGCTCGAGATGGGGGAGAGACCCAGTACTTC.

This clonotype was recorded many times. The V and J genes are TRBV7-9 and TRBJ2-5, with TRBD2 identical over 14 bases. The CDR3 consists of 16 residues. V lost 5 bases, J lost 4 bases, and 6 bases stayed unmatched. In germline, CDR1 is SEHNR, CDR2 FQNEAQ (reference sequence). The CDR3 DNA is TGTGCCAGCAGCCCAGGGACTAGCGGGGGACGAGAGACCCAGTACTTC. Residues: CASSPGTSGGRETQYF.

This clonotype is medium-sized within its sample. CDR3: CASSQIGRTSTDTQYF. Here the CDR3 DNA reads TGTGCCAGCAGCCAAATTGGTCGGACTAGCACAGATACGCAGTATTTT. The rearrangement links TRBV12-3 or TRBV12-4 to TRBJ2-3, with a weak D call TRBD2 (5 bases). This CDR3 is 16 amino acids long. Deletions cut 6 bases from V and 0 bases from J, with 16 bases between.

This clonotype was seen repeatedly, ten times or more. This rearrangement joins TRBV2 to TRBJ2-7; D gene ambiguous. V lost 1 base and J 2 bases, leaving 9 bases between the germline ends. The germline gives CDR1 SNHLY, CDR2 FYNNEI. The CDR3 contains 14 residues. The CDR3 protein is CASSEVPSPYEQYF. CDR3 nucleotides: TGTGCCAGCAGTGAAGTGCCGTCTCCCTACGAGCAGTACTTC.

This clonotype appeared many times. CDR3 protein: CASSFRISTEAFF. In DNA form, the CDR3 reads TGCGCCAGCAGCTTCCGGATATCCACTGAAGCTTTCTTT. The V and J genes are TRBV5-1 and TRBJ1-1; D gene ambiguous. The CDR3 has 13 residues. The V end lost 2 bases, the J end lost 4 bases, and 9 bases lay between the germline ends. Germline CDR1 reads SGHRS; CDR2 reads YFSETQ.

This clonotype has at least ten counts. The chain recombines TRBV20-1 with TRBJ2-3; D remains ambiguous. The CDR3 has 16 residues. With 3 bases removed from V and 2 bases from J, the gap between germline ends came to 18 bases. Germline CDR1 reads DFQATT; CDR2 reads SNEGSKA (reference sequence). The CDR3 DNA is TGCAGTGCTAGGGCCTATGAGATGTCCCTCACAGATACGCAGTATTTT. Its protein product is CSARAYEMSLTDTQYF.

Ten or more counts support this clonotype. This chain connects TRBV4-1 to TRBJ2-2; D remains ambiguous. V was pared by 2 bases and J by 3 bases, with 1 base between. CDR3 length equals 12 residues. Germline CDR1 and CDR2: MGHRA and YSYEKL. This chain's CDR3 is CASSQYTGELFF. The CDR3 DNA reads TGCGCCAGCAGCCAATACACCGGGGAGCTGTTTTTT.

Relative to its sample, this clonotype is medium-sized. The V and J genes are TRBV13 and TRBJ1-5; D remains ambiguous. Trimming removed 0 bases from V and 0 bases from J, with 6 bases in between. This CDR3 spans 15 amino acids. Germline assignment: CDR1 PRHDT and CDR2 FYEKMQ (reference sequence). For the CDR3, the DNA is TGTGCCAGCAGCTTAGGGCGTAATAGCAATCAGCCCCAGCATTTT. The encoded protein is CASSLGRNSNQPQHF. Complete variable domain (other parts from reference TRBV13 and TRBJ1-5): AAGVIQSPRHLIKEKRETATLKCYPIPRHDTVYWYQQGPGQDPQFLISFYEKMQSDKGSIPDRFSAQQFSDYHSELNMSSLELGDSALYFCASSLGRNSNQPQHFGDGTRLSIL.

This clonotype was recorded many times. The CDR3 bases are TGTGCCAGCAGCTTAGTGAGTACTAGCGCATACAATGAGCAGTTCTTC. Translating it yields CASSLVSTSAYNEQFF. The chain joins TRBV7-2 to TRBJ2-1; 7 bases line up with TRBD2. This CDR3 region has 16 residues. In germline, CDR1 is SGHTA, CDR2 FQGNSA. The J segment lost 4 bases and the V segment lost 1 base, leaving 7 bases of the junction unmatched.

This clonotype was seen many times. J is TRBJ1-3 and V is TRBV5-5; tentative D call: TRBD1 (5 bases). CDR3 length: 15 residues. Germline assignment: CDR1 SGHKS and CDR2 YYEKEE (reference sequence). The V end was cut by 3 bases, the J end by 4 bases, with 14 bases between. CDR3 coding DNA: TGTGCCAGCAGCTCGGTAGGGGCGCGAGGAAACACCATATATTTT. Its translation is CASSSVGARGNTIYF. The whole variable domain, filled in from reference TRBV5-5 and TRBJ1-3, reads DAGVTQSPTHLIKTRGQQVTLRCSPISGHKSVSWYQQVLGQGPQFIFQYYEKEERGRGNFPDRFSARQFPNYSSELNVNALLLGDSALYLCASSSVGARGNTIYFGEGSWLTVV.

This clonotype occurred many times. This chain links TRBV29-1 with TRBJ2-3, with a weak D call TRBD1 (5 bases). V lost 4 bases to trimming and J lost 1 base, with 18 bases between them. The CDR3 totals 16 residues. Looked up from germline, CDR1 is SQVTM and CDR2 is ANQGSEA. In DNA, the CDR3 is TGCAGCGTTGGAGCAGGGCCAATCCCTCGCACAGATACGCAGTATTTT. This translates into CSVGAGPIPRTDTQYF.

This clonotype has a count of ten or more. This chain joins TRBV20-1 and TRBJ2-1; 16 nucleotides match TRBD2. Trimming cost V 5 bases and J 4 bases; bases outside gene matches: 11. CDR3 length equals 18 residues. Germline values: CDR1 DFQATT, CDR2 SNEGSKA (reference sequence). In DNA form, the CDR3 reads TGCAGTGCTCACCCGGGACTAGCGGGGGGGCCCACTTACAATGAGCAGTTCTTC. Protein sequence: CSAHPGLAGGPTYNEQFF.

Ten or more counts support this clonotype. The chain employs TRBV7-9 and TRBJ2-5; 7 bases line up with TRBD1. CDR3 length: 15 residues. Germline V CDR1 and CDR2: SEHNR, FQNEAQ (reference sequence). With 5 bases clipped from V and 1 base from J, the junction kept 7 bases outside the gene matches. CDR3 nucleotide sequence: TGTGCCAGCAGCCGGCCGGGACAGAGCCAAGAGACCCAGTACTTC. Protein: CASSRPGQSQETQYF.